This TCR beta chain comes out of a study of identical twins. Study-level results: Researchers caution that invariant MAIT and iNKT cells could partly confound zero-insertion analyses. Among out-of-frame alpha sequences shared by twins, low generation probability occurred in excess.

cDNA carried unique molecular identifiers, and a universal primer site was added by template switching. TCRdb reanalysed the 5' RACE reads using MiXCR and keeps one entry per CDR3 protein. This table has fewer than 250,000 distinct CDR3 sequences, roughly 10% appearing once. This clonotype was detected only a few times. Its target is not known. The source material was memory (CD45RO+) T cells sorted from blood. The clonotype comes from a woman aged 18 to 35 in good health.

The CDR3 here is CSAPSRLRLAGRETQYF. CDR3 sequence (DNA): TGCAGTGCCCCCTCGCGCCTTAGACTAGCGGGAAGAGAGACCCAGTACTTC. This chain uses TRBV20-1 with TRBJ2-5, with TRBD2 matching 11 bases. Germline V CDR1 and CDR2: DFQATT, SNEGSKA (reference sequence). The CDR3 runs to 17 residues. Trimming took 6 bases from V and 4 from J; bases not matched to a gene: 16.